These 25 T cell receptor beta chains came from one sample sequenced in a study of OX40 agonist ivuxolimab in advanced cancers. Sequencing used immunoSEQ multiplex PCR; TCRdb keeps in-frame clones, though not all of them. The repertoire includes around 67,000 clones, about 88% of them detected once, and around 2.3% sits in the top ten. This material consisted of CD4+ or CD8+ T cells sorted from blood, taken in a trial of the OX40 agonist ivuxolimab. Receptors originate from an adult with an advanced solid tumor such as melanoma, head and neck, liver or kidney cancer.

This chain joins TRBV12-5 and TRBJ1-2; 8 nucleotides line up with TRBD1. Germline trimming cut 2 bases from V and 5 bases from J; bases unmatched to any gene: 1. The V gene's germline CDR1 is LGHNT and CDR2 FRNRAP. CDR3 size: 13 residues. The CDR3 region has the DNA TGTGCTAGTGGTTTGACAGGGGGGTATGGCTACACCTTC. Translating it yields CASGLTGGYGYTF.

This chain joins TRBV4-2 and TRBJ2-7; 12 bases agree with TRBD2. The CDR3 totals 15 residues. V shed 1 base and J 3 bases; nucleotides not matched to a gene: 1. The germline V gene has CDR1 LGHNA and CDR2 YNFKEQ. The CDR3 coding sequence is TGTGCCAGCAGCCAAGGGACTAGCGGGGTCTACGAGCAGTACTTC. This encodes CASSQGTSGVYEQYF.

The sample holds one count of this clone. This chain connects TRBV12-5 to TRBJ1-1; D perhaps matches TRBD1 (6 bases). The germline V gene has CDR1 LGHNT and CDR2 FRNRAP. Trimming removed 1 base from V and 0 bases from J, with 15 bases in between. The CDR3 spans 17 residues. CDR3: CASGLGPGHSLNTEAFF. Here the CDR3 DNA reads TGTGCTAGTGGTTTGGGTCCGGGACACTCCCTGAACACTGAAGCTTTCTTT.

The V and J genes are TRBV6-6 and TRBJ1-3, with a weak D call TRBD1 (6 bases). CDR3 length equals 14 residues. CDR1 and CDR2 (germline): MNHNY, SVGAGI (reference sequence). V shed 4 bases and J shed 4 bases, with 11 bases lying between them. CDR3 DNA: TGTGCCAGCAGTTTTGGGGGGCACGGAAACACCATATATTTT. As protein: CASSFGGHGNTIYF.

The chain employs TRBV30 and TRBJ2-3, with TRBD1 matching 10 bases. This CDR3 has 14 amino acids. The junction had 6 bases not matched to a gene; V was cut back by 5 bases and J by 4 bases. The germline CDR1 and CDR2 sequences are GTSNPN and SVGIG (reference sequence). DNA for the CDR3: TGTGCCTGGGGACCGGGACAGGGGCCAGATACGCAGTATTTT. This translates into CAWGPGQGPDTQYF.

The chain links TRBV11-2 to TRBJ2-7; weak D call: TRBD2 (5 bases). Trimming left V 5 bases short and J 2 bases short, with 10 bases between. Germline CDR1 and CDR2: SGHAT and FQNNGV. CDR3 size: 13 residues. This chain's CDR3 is CASSLSGAYEQYF. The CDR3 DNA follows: TGTGCCAGCAGCCTGAGCGGCGCCTACGAGCAGTACTTC.

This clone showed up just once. The CDR3 bases are TGTGCCAGCAGCCCCGGACACGCTAACTATGGCTACACCTTC. The encoded protein is CASSPGHANYGYTF. J is TRBJ1-2 and V is TRBV7-2, with D possibly being TRBD1 (5 bases). The CDR3 totals 14 residues. Trimming took off 5 bases at V and 0 bases at J, with 10 bases between the two ends. CDR1 SGHTA and CDR2 FQGNSA come from the germline V gene. The full variable domain, rest sourced from reference TRBV7-2 and TRBJ1-2, is GAGVSQSPSNKVTEKGKDVELRCDPISGHTALYWYRQSLGQGLEFLIYFQGNSAPDKSGLPSDRFSAERTGGSVSTLTIQRTQQEDSAVYLCASSPGHANYGYTFGSGTRLTVV.

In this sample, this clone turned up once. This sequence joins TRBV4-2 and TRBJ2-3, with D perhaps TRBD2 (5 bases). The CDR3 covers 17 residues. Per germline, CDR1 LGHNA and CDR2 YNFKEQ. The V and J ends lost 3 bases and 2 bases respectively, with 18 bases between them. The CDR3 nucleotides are TGTGCCAGCAGCCAGTCTTTCGCTAGCTCGATCACAGATACGCAGTATTTT. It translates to CASSQSFASSITDTQYF.

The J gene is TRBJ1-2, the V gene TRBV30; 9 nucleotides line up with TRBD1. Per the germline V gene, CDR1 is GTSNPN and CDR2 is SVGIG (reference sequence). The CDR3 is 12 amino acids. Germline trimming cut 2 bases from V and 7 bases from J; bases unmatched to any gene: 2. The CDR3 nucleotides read TGTGCCTGGAGTAGGACAGGGGCTGGCTACACCTTC. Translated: CAWSRTGAGYTF.

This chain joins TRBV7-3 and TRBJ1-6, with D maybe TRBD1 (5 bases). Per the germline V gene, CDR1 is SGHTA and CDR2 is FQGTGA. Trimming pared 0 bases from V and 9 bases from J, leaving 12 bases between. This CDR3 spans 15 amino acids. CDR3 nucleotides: TGTGCCAGCAGCTTAACGGCCGGGGGTGGTTCACCCCTCCACTTT. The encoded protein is CASSLTAGGGSPLHF.

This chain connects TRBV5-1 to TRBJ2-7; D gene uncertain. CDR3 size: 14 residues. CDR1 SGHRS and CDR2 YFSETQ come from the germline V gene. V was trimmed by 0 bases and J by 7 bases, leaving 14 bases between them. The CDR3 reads CASSLELIPAEQYF. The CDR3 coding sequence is TGCGCCAGCAGCTTGGAACTTATCCCGGCGGAGCAGTACTTC.

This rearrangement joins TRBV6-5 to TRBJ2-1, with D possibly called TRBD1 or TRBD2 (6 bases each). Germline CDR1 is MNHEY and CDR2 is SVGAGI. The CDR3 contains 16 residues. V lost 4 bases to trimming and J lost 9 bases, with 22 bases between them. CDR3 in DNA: TGTGCCAGCAGTTCCCCCAGGAGGGGGGCCCACAGTGAGCAGTTCTTC. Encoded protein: CASSSPRRGAHSEQFF.

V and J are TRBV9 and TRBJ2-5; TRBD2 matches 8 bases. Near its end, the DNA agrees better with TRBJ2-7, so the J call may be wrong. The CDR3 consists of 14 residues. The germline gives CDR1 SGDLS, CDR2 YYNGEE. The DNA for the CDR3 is TGTGCCAGCAGCGTAGCGGGGGGGCCCTACGAGCAGTACTTC. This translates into CASSVAGGPYEQYF.

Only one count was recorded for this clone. CDR3 sequence: CASSLRPPTSGGATSEQFF. The CDR3 DNA is TGTGCCAGCAGCTTAAGGCCCCCAACTAGCGGGGGGGCCACGAGTGAGCAGTTCTTC. This chain joins TRBV7-3 and TRBJ2-1; 13 nucleotides agree with TRBD2. Germline trimming cut 1 base from V and 9 bases from J; bases unmatched to any gene: 15. The CDR3 has 19 amino acids. Germline values: CDR1 SGHTA, CDR2 FQGTGA.

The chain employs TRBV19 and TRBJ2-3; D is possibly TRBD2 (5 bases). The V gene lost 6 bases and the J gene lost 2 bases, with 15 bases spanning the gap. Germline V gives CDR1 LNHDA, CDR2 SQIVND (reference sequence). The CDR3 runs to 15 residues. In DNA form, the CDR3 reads TGTGCCAGTAGCCCCACGGGTCGGGACACAGATACGCAGTATTTT. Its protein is CASSPTGRDTDTQYF.

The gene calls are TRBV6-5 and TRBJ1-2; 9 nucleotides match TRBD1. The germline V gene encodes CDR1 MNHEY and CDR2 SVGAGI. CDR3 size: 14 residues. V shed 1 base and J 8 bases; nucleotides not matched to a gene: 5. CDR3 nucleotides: TGTGCCAGCAGTTACTTGGGACAGGGAAAAGGCTACACCTTC. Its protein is CASSYLGQGKGYTF.

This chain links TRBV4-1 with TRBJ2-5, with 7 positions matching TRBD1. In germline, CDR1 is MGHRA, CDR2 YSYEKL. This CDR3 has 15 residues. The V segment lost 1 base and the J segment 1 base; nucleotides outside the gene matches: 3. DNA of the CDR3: TGCGCCAGCAGCCAAGGGGACAGACTCCAAGAGACCCAGTACTTC. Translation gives CASSQGDRLQETQYF.

CDR3 DNA sequence: TGTGCCAGCAGCGTAATGCCACTAGCGGGATCCCAAGAGACCCAGTACTTC. It translates to CASSVMPLAGSQETQYF. V gene TRBV9 combines with J gene TRBJ2-5; 10 positions match TRBD2. The J segment lost 1 base and the V segment lost 1 base, leaving 7 bases of the junction unmatched. CDR3 length: 17 residues. CDR1 SGDLS and CDR2 YYNGEE come from the germline V gene.

This CDR3 is CATNGGGNEQYF. Here the CDR3 DNA reads TGTGCCACCAACGGGGGGGGCAACGAGCAGTACTTC. This chain links TRBV6-5 with TRBJ2-7; 8 bases agree with TRBD2. Germline V gene sequence: CDR1 MNHEY, CDR2 SVGAGI. Trimming removed 10 bases from V and 5 bases from J; junction bases left unmatched: 7. This CDR3 contains 12 residues.

The CDR3 sequence: CSVGDLSSYNEQFF. CDR3 DNA: TGCAGCGTTGGGGACCTAAGCTCCTACAATGAGCAGTTCTTC. The chain combines TRBV29-1 with TRBJ2-1, with D perhaps matching TRBD1 or TRBD2 (5 bases each). Deletions cut 4 bases from V and 0 bases from J, with 10 bases between. The V gene's germline CDR1 is SQVTM and CDR2 ANQGSEA. The CDR3 has 14 amino acids.

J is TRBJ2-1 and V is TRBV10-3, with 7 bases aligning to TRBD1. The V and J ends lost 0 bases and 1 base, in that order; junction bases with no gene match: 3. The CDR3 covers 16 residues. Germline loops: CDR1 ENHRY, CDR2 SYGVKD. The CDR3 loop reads CAISESTGSSYNEQFF. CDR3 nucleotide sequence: TGTGCCATCAGTGAGTCGACAGGGAGTTCCTACAATGAGCAGTTCTTC.

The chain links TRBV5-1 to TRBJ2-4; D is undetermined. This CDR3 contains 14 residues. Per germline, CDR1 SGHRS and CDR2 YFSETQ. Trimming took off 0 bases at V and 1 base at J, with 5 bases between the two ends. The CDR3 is CASSLVPAKNIQYF. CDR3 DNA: TGCGCCAGCAGCTTGGTACCCGCCAAAAACATTCAGTACTTC.

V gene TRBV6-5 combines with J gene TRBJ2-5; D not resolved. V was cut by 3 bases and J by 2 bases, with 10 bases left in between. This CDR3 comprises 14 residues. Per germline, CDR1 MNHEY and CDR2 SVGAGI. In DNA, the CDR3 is TGTGCCAGCAGTTATGGGCCCCAACAAGAGACCCAGTACTTC. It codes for CASSYGPQQETQYF.

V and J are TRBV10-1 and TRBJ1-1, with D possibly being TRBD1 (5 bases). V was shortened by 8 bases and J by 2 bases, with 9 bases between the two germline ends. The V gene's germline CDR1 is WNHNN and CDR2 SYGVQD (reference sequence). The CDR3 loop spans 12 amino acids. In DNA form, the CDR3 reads TGCGCCAGCCTACAGGATAACACTGAAGCTTTCTTT. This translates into CASLQDNTEAFF.

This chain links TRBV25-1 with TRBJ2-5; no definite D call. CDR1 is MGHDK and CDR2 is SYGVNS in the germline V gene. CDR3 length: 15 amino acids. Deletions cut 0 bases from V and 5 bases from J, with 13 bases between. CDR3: CASSEYRPDRETQYF. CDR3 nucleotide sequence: TGTGCCAGCAGTGAATATAGGCCCGATCGGGAGACCCAGTACTTC.